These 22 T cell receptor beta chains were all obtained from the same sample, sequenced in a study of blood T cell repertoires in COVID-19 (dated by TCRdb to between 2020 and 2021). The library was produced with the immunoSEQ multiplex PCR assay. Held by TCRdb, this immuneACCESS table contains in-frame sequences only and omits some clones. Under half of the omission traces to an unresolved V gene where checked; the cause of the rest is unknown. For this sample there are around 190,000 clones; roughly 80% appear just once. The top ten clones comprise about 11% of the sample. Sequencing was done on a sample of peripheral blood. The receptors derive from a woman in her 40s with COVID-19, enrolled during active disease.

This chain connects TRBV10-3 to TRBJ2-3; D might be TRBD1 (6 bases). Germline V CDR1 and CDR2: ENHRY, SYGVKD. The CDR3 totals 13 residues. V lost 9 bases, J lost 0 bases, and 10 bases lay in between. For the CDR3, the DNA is TGTGCCATGGAGGACAGAAGCACAGATACGCAGTATTTT. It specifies CAMEDRSTDTQYF.

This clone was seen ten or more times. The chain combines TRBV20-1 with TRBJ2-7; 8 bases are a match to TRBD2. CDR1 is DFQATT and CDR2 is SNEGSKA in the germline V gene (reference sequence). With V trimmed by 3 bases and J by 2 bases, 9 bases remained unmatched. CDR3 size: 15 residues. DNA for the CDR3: TGCAGTGCTAGTTTCAGCGGGAGACCAACCTACGAGCAGTACTTC. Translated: CSASFSGRPTYEQYF.

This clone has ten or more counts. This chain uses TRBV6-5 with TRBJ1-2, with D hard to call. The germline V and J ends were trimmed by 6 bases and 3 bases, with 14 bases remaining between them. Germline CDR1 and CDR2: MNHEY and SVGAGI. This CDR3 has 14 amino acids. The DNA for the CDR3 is TGTGCCAGCAGCGCGGGAAAGGCTTACTATGGCTACACCTTC. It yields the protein CASSAGKAYYGYTF.

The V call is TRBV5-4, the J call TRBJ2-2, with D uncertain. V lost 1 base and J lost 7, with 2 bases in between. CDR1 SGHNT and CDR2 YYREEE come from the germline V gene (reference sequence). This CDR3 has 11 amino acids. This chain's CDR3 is CASSLYGELFF. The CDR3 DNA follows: TGTGCCAGCAGCTTGTACGGGGAGCTGTTTTTT.

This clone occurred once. The CDR3 sequence: CASSFDRADTQYF. The CDR3, as DNA: TGTGCCAGCAGCTTTGACAGGGCAGATACGCAGTATTTT. The chain uses TRBV5-6 and TRBJ2-3; 7 bases align to TRBD1. Looked up from germline, CDR1 is SGHDT and CDR2 is YYEEEE. This CDR3 has 13 residues. The J segment lost 4 bases and the V segment lost 2 bases, leaving 1 base of the junction unmatched.

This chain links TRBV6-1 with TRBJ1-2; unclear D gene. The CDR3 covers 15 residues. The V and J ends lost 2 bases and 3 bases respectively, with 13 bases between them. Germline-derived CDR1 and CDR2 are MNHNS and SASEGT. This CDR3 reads CASSESRSVYYGYTF. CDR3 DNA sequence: TGTGCCAGCAGTGAATCCCGGTCCGTCTACTATGGCTACACCTTC.

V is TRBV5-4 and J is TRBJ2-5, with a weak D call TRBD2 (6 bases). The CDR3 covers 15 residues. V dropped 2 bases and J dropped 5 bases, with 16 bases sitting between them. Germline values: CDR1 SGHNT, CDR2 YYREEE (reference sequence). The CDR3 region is CASSFDRGSYETQYF. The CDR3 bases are TGTGCCAGCAGCTTCGATCGGGGGAGCTATGAGACCCAGTACTTC.

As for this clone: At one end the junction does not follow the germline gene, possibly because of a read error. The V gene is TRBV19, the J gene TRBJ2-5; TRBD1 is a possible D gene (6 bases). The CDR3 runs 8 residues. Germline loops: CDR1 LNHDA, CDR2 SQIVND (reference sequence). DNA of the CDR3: TGTGCCAGTAGTAGGGACAACTTC. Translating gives CASSRDNF.

CDR3 sequence reads: CASSQVSGRKYEQYF. For the CDR3, the DNA is TGTGCCAGCAGCCAAGTTAGCGGGAGGAAATACGAGCAGTACTTC. This chain links TRBV3-1 (or the pseudogene TRBV3-2) with TRBJ2-7; 10 bases map to TRBD2. The CDR3 loop spans 15 amino acids. The J segment lost 4 bases and the V segment lost 1 base, leaving 4 bases of the junction unmatched. Per germline, CDR1 LGHDT and CDR2 YNNKEL (reference sequence).

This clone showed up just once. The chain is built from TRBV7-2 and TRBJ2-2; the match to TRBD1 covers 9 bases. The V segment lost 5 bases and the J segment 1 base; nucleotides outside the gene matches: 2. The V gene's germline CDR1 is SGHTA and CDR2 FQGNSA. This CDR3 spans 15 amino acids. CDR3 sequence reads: CASSRDRENTGELFF. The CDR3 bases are TGTGCCAGCAGCCGGGACAGGGAGAACACCGGGGAGCTGTTTTTT.

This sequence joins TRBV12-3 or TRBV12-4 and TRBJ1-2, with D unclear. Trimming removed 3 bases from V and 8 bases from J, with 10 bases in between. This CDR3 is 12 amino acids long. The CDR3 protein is CASSFIRVGYTF. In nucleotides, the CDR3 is TGTGCCAGCAGTTTTATACGGGTCGGCTACACCTTC.

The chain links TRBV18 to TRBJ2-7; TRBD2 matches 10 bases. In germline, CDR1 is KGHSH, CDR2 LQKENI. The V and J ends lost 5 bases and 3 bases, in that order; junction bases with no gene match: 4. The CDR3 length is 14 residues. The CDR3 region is CASSAAGGNYEQYF. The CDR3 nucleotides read TGTGCCAGCTCAGCAGCGGGAGGGAACTACGAGCAGTACTTC.

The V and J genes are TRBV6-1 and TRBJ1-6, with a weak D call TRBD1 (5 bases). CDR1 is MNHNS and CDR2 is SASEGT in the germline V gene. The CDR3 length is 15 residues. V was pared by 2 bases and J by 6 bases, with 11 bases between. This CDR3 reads CASSESGLGNSPLHF. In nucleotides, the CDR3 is TGTGCCAGCAGTGAATCAGGGTTAGGTAATTCACCCCTCCACTTT.

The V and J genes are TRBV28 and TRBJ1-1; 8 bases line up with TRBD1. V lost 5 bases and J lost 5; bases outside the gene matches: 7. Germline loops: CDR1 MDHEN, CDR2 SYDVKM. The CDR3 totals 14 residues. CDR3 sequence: CASSPLGQGTEAFF. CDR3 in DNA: TGTGCCAGCAGTCCCCTTGGACAGGGAACTGAAGCTTTCTTT.

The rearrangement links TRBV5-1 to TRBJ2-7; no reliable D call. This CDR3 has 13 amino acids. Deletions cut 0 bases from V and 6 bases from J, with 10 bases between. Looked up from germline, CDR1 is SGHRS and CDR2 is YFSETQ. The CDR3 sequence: CASSLDANGEQYF. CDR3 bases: TGCGCCAGCAGCTTGGACGCGAACGGCGAGCAGTACTTC.

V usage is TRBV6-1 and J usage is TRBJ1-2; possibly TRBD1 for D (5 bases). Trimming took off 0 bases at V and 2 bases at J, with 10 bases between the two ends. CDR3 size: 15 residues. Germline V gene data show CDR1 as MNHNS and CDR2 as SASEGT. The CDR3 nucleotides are TGTGCCAGCAGTGAAGCGGCAGGGTTCAACTATGGCTACACCTTC. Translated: CASSEAAGFNYGYTF.

The CDR3 DNA follows: TGTGCCAGCAGCAAAACTGGAGGGGGCGATGAAAAACTGTTTTTT. Translated, it gives CASSKTGGGDEKLFF. The chain couples TRBV7-9 to TRBJ1-4, with 7 positions matching TRBD1. Per the germline V gene, CDR1 is SEHNR and CDR2 is FQNEAQ (reference sequence). The CDR3 is 15 residues long. V lost 5 bases, J lost 6 bases, and 9 bases stayed unmatched.

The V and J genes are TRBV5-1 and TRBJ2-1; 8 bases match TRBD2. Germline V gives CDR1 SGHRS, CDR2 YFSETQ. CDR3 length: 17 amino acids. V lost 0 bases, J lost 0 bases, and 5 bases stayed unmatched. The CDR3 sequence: CASSLGVAGSSYNEQFF. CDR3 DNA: TGCGCCAGCAGCTTGGGAGTAGCGGGGAGCTCCTACAATGAGCAGTTCTTC.

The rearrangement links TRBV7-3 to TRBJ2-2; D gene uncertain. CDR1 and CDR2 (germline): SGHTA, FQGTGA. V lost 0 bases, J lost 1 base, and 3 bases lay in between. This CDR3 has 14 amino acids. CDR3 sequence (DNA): TGTGCCAGCAGCTTAACGCGGAACACCGGGGAGCTGTTTTTT. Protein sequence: CASSLTRNTGELFF.

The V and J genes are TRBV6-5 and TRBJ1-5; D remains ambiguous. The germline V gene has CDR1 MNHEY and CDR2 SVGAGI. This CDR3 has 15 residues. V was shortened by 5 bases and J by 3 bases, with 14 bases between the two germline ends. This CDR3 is CASSRNWQANQPQHF. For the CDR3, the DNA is TGTGCCAGCAGTCGAAACTGGCAGGCCAATCAGCCCCAGCATTTT.

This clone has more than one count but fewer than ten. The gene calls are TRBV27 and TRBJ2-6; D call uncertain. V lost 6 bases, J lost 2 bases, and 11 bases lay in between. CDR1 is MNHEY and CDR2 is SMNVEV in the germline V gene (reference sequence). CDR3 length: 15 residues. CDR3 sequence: CASRHRVTGANVLTF. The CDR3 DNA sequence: TGTGCCAGCAGACATCGGGTAACTGGGGCCAACGTCCTGACTTTC.

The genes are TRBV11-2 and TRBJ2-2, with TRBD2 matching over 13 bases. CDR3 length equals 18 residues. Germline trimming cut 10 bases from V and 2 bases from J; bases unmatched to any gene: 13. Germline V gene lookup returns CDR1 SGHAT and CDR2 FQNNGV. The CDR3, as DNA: TGTGCCACCTCTGCTTTGGGACTAGCGGGGCCCAACACCGGGGAGCTGTTTTTT. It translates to CATSALGLAGPNTGELFF.